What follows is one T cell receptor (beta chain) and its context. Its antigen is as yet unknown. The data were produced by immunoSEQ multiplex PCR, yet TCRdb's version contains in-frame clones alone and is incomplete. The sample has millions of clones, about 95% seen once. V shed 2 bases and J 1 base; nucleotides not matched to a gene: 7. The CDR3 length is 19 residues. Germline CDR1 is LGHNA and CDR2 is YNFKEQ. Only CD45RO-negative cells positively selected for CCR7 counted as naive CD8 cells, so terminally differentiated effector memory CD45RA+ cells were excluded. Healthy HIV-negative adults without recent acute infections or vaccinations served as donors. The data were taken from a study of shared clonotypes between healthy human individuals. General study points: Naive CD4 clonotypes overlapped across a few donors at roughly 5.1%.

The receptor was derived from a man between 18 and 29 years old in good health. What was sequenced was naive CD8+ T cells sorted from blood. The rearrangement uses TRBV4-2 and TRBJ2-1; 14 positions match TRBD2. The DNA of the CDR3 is TGTGCCAGCAGCCAACCGGGACTAGCGGGGGAAGGTTCCTACAATGAGCAGTTCTTC. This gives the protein CASSQPGLAGEGSYNEQFF.